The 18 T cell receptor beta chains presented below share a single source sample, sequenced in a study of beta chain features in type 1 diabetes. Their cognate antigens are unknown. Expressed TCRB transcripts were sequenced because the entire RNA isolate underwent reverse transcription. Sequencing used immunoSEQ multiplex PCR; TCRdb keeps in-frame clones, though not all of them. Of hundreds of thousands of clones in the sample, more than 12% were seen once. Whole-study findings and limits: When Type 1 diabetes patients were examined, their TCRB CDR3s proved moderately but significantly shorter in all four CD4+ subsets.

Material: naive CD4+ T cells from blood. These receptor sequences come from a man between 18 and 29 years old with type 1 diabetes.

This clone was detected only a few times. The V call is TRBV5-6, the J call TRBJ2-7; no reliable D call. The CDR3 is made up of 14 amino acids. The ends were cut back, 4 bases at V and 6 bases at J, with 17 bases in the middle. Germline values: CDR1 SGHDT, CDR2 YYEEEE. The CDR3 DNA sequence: TGTGCCAGCAGCCCCCGATCTCTAGTTGCCGAGCAGTACTTC. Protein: CASSPRSLVAEQYF.

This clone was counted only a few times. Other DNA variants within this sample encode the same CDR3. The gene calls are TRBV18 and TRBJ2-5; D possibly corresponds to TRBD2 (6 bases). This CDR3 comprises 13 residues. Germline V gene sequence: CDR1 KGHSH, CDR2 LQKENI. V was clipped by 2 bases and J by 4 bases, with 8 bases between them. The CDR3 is CASSPGGAETQYF. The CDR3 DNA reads TGTGCCAGCTCACCAGGAGGGGCAGAGACCCAGTACTTC. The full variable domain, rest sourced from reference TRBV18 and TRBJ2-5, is NAGVMQNPRHLVRRRGQEARLRCSPMKGHSHVYWYRQLPEEGLKFMVYLQKENIIDESGMPKERFSAEFPKEGPSILRIQQVVRGDSAAYFCASSPGGAETQYFGPGTRLLVL.

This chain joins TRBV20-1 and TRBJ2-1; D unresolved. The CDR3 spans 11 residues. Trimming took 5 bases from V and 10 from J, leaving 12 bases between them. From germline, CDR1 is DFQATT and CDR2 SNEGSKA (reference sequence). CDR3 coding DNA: TGCAGTGCTGGACCTTGGAGCGAGCAGTTCTTC. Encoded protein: CSAGPWSEQFF.

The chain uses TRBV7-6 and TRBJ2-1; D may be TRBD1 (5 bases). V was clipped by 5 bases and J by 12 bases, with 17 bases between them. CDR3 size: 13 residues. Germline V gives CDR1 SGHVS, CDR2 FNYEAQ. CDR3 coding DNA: TGTGCCAGCAGCAGGTCAGGGTTGTCTGGGCAGTTCTTC. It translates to CASSRSGLSGQFF. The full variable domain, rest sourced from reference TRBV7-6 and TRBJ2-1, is GAGVSQSPRYKVTKRGQDVALRCDPISGHVSLYWYRQALGQGPEFLTYFNYEAQQDKSGLPNDRFSAERPEGSISTLTIQRTEQRDSAMYRCASSRSGLSGQFFGPGTRLTVL.

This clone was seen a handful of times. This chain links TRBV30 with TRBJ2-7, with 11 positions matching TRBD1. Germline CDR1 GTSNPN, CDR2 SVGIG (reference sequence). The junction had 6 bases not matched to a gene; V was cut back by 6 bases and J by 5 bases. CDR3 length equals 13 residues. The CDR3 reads CACPGQGVHEQYF. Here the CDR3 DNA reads TGTGCCTGTCCGGGACAGGGGGTCCACGAGCAGTACTTC.

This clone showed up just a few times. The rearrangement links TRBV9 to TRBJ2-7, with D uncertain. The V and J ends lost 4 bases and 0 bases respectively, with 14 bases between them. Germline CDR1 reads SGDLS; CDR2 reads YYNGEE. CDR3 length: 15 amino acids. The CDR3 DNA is TGTGCCAGCAGCTCCTCATTAGGGATCTCCTACGAGCAGTACTTC. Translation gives CASSSSLGISYEQYF.

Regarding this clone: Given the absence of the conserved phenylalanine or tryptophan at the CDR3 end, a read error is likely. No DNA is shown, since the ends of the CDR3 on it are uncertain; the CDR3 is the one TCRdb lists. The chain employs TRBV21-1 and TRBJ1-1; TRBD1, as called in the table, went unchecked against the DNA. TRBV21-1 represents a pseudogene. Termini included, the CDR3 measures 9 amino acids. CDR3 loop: CASSKANMI.

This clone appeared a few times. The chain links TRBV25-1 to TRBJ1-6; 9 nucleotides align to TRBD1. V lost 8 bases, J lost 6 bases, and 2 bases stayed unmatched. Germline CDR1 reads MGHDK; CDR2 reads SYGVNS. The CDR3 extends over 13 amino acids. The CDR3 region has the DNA TGTGCCAGCTCGGGACAGGGTAATTCACCCCTCCACTTT. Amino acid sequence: CASSGQGNSPLHF.

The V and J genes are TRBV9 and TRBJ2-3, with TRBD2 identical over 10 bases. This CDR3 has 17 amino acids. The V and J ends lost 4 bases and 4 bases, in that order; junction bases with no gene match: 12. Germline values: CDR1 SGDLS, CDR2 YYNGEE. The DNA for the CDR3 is TGTGCCAGCAGCTTCCTGGCTAGCGGGGGAGACCCAGATACGCAGTATTTT. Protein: CASSFLASGGDPDTQYF.

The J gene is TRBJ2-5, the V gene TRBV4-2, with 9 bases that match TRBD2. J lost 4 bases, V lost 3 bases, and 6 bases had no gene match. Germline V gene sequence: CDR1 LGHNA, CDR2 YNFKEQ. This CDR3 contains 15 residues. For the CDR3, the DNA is TGTGCCAGCAGCCAGGAAGCGGGGGGTCCAGAGACCCAGTACTTC. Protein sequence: CASSQEAGGPETQYF.

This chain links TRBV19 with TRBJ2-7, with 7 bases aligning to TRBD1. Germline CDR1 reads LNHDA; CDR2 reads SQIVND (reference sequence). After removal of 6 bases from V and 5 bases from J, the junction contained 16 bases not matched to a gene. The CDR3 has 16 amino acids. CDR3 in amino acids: CASSHRGLGGGDEQYF. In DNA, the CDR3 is TGTGCCAGTAGCCACAGGGGCCTGGGCGGTGGGGACGAGCAGTACTTC.

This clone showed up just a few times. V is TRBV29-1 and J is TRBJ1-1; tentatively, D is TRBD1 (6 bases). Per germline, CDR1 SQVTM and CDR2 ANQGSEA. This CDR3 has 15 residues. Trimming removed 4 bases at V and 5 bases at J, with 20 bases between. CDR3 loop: CSVGGQMGSGTEAFF. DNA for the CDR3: TGCAGCGTTGGTGGACAGATGGGGTCGGGGACTGAAGCTTTCTTT.

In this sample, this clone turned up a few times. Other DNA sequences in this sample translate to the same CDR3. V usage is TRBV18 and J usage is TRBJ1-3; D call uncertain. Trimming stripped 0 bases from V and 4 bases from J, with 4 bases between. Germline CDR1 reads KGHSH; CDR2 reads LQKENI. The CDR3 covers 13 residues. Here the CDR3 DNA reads TGTGCCAGCTCACCACCGTCCGGAAACACCATATATTTT. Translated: CASSPPSGNTIYF.

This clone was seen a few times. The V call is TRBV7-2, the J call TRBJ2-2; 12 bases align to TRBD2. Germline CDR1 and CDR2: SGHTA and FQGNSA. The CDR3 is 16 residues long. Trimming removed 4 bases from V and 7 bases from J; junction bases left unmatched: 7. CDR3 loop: CASSSLAGGLGGELFF. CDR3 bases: TGTGCCAGCAGCTCCCTAGCGGGGGGGCTCGGCGGGGAGCTGTTTTTT.

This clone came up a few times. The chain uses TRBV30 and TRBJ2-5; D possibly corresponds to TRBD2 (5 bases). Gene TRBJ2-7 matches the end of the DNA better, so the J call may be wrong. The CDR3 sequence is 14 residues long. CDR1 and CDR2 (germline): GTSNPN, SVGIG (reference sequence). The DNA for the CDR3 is TGTGCCTGGAGTGGAAGAGAGGGCTCCTACGAGCAGTACTTC. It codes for CAWSGREGSYEQYF.

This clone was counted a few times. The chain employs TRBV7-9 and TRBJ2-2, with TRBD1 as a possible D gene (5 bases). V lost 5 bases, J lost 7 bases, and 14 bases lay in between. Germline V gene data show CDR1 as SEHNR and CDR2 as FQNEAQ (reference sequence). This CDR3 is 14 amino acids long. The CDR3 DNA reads TGTGCCAGCAGCCACGGTTGGGGCGGCGGGGAGCTGTTTTTT. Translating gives CASSHGWGGGELFF.

CDR3: CAWSGRNYEQYF. The CDR3 bases are TGTGCCTGGAGTGGGAGGAACTACGAGCAGTACTTC. V usage is TRBV30 and J usage is TRBJ2-7; TRBD2 might be the D (5 bases). In germline, CDR1 is GTSNPN, CDR2 SVGIG (reference sequence). The CDR3 is 12 amino acids. Between the trimmed V and J ends, which lost 1 base and 3 bases, there was a span of 7 bases.

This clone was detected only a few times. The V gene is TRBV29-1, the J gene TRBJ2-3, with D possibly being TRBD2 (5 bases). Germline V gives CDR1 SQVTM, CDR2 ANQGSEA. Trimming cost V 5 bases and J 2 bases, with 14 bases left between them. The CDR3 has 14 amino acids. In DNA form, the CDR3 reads TGCAGCGTTTTTCGGGGTGTAATCACAGATACGCAGTATTTT. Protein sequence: CSVFRGVITDTQYF.